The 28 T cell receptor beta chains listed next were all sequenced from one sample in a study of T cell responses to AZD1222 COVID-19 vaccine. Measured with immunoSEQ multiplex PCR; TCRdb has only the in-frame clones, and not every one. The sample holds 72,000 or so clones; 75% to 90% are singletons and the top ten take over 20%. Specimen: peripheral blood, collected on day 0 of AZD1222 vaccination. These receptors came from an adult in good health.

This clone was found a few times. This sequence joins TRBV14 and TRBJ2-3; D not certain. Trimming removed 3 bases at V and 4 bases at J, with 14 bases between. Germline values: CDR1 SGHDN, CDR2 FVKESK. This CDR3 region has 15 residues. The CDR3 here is CASSHPGVIADTQYF. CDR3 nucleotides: TGTGCCAGCAGCCATCCTGGGGTCATTGCAGATACGCAGTATTTT.

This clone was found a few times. The CDR3 nucleotides are TGTGCCAGCAGCTTAGGACCGAGGAACACTGAAGCTTTCTTT. It codes for CASSLGPRNTEAFF. This sequence joins TRBV7-2 and TRBJ1-1; D remains unclear. Germline V gives CDR1 SGHTA, CDR2 FQGNSA. The V end lost 1 base, the J end lost 1 base, and 7 bases lay between the germline ends. CDR3 length equals 14 residues.

The CDR3 here is CASKTGGVGETQYF. DNA of the CDR3: TGTGCCAGCAAGACAGGGGGCGTGGGAGAGACCCAGTACTTC. V usage is TRBV6-5 and J usage is TRBJ2-5; 10 positions agree with TRBD1. This CDR3 contains 14 residues. In germline, CDR1 is MNHEY, CDR2 SVGAGI. Trimming removed 7 bases from V and 4 bases from J; junction bases left unmatched: 6.

The CDR3 here is CSVETGGNTEAFF. DNA of the CDR3: TGCAGCGTTGAAACGGGGGGGAACACTGAAGCTTTCTTT. The chain uses TRBV29-1 and TRBJ1-1; maybe TRBD1 (5 bases). Trimming took 2 bases from V and 1 from J, leaving 8 bases between them. CDR1 is SQVTM, CDR2 ANQGSEA, per germline. This CDR3 is built from 13 residues. The variable domain in full, completed from reference TRBV29-1 and TRBJ1-1, reads SAVISQKPSRDICQRGTSLTIQCQVDSQVTMMFWYRQQPGQSLTLIATANQGSEATYESGFVIDKFPISRPNLTFSTLTVSNMSPEDSSIYLCSVETGGNTEAFFGQGTRLTVV.

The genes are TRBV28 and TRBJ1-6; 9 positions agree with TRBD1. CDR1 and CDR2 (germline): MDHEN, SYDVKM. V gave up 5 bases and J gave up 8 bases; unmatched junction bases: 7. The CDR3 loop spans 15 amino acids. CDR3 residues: CASSVGQGGYSPLHF. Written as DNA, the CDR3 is TGTGCCAGCAGTGTGGGACAGGGAGGTTATTCACCCCTCCACTTT.

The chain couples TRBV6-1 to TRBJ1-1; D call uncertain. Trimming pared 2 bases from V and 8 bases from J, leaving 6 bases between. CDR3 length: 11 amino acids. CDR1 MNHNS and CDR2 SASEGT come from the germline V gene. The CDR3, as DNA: TGTGCCAGCAGTGAATTTGGGGAAGCTTTCTTT. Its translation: CASSEFGEAFF.

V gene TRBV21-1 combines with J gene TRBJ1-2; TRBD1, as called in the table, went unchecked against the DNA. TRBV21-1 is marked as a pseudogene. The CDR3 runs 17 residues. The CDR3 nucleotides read TGTGCCAGCAGCGTTGATTTACAGGGGGCTTACCCTCGTGGCTACACCTTC. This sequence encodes CASSVDLQGAYPRGYTF.

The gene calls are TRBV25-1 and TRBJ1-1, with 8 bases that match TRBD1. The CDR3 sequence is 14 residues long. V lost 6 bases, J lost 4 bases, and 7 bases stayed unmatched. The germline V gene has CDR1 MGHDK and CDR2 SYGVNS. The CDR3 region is CASSLTGVGTEAFF. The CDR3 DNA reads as TGTGCCAGCAGCTTGACAGGGGTAGGCACTGAAGCTTTCTTT. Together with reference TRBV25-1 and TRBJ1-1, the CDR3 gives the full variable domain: EADIYQTPRYLVIGTGKKITLECSQTMGHDKMYWYQQDPGMELHLIHYSYGVNSTEKGDLSSESTVSRIRTEHFPLTLESARPSHTSQYLCASSLTGVGTEAFFGQGTRLTVV.

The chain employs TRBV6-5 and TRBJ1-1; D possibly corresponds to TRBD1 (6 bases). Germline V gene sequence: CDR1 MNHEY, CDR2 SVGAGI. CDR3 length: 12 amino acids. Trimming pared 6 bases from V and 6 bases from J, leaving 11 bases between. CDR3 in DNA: TGTGCCAGCAGCGGACAGATATCTGAAGCTTTCTTT. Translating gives CASSGQISEAFF.

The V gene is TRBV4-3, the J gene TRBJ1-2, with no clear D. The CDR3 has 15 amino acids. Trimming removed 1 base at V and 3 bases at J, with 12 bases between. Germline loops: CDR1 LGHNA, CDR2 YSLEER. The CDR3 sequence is CASSQGNLVDYGYTF. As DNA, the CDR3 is TGCGCCAGCAGCCAAGGAAATCTCGTGGACTATGGCTACACCTTC.

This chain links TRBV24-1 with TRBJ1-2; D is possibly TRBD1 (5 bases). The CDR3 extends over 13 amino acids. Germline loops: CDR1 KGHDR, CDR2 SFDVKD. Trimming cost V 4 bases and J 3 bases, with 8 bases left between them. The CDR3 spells CATSDRADYGYTF. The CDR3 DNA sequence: TGTGCCACCAGTGACAGGGCAGACTATGGCTACACCTTC.

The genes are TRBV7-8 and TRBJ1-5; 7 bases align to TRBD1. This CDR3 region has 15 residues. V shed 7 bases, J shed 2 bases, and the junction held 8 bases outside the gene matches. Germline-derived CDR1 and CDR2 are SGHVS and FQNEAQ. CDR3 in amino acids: CASTPTGIGNQPQHF. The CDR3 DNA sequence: TGTGCCAGCACCCCGACAGGGATCGGCAATCAGCCCCAGCATTTT. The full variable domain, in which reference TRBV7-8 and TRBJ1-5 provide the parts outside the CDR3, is GAGVSQSPRYKVAKRGQDVALRCDPISGHVSLFWYQQALGQGPEFLTYFQNEAQLDKSGLPSDRFFAERPEGSVSTLKIQRTQQEDSAVYLCASTPTGIGNQPQHFGDGTRLSIL.

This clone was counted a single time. For the CDR3, the DNA is TGTGCCAGCACCTCACTTGGTAGCAATCAGCCCCAGCATTTT. Its translation: CASTSLGSNQPQHF. The V and J genes are TRBV7-8 and TRBJ1-5, with unresolved D. Deletions cut 7 bases from V and 0 bases from J, with 10 bases between. Per germline, CDR1 SGHVS and CDR2 FQNEAQ. The CDR3 length is 14 residues.

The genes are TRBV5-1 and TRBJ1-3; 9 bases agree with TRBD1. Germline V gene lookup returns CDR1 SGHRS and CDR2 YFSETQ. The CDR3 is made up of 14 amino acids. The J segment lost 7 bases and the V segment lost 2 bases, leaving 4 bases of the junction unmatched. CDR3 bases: TGCGCCAGCAGCTTCACAGGGGGCCCGAACACCATATATTTT. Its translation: CASSFTGGPNTIYF.

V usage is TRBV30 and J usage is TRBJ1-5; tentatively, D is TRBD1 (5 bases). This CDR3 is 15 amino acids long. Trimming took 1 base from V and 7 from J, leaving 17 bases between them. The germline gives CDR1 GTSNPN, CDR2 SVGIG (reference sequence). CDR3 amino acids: CAWSGRGGPRQPQHF. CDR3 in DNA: TGTGCCTGGAGTGGACGGGGGGGACCGCGGCAGCCCCAGCATTTT.

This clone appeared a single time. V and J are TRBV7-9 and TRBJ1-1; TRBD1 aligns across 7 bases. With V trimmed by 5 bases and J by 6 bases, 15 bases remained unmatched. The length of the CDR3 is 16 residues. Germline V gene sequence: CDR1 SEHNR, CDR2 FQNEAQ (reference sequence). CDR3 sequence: CASSPRTGRLGAEAFF. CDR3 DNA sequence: TGTGCCAGCAGCCCCCGGACAGGCCGCTTGGGTGCTGAAGCTTTCTTT. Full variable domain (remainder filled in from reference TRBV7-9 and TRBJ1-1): DTGVSQNPRHKITKRGQNVTFRCDPISEHNRLYWYRQTLGQGPEFLTYFQNEAQLEKSRLLSDRFSAERPKGSFSTLEIQRTEQGDSAMYLCASSPRTGRLGAEAFFGQGTRLTVV.

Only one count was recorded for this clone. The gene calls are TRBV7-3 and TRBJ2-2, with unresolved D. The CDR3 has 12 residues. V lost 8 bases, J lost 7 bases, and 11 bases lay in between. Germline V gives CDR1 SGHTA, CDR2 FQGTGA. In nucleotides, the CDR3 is TGTGCCAGCCGGCTCAATTTCGGGGAGCTGTTTTTT. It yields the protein CASRLNFGELFF.

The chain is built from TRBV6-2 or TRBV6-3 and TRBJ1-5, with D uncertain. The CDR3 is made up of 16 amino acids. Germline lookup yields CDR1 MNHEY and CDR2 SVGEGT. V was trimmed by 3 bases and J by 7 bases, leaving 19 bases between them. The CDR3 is CASSYSSPQVGQPQHF. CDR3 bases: TGTGCCAGCAGTTATTCGTCGCCCCAGGTGGGGCAGCCCCAGCATTTT.

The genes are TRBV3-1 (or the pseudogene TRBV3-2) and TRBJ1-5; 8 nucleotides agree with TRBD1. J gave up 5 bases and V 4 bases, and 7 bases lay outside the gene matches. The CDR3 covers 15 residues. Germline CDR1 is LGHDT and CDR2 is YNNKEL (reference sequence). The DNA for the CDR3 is TGTGCCAGCAGCCCGGGGGACAGGCCGGATCAGCCCCAGCATTTT. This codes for CASSPGDRPDQPQHF.

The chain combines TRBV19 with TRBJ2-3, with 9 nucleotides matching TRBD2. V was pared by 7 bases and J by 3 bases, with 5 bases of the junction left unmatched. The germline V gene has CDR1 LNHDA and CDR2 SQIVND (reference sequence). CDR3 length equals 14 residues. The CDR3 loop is CASISTSGTDTQYF. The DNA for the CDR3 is TGTGCCAGTATAAGCACTAGCGGGACAGATACGCAGTATTTT.

CDR3 nucleotides: TGTGCCAGCAGCCTCTCGTTAGCAGGGGGCAGGTCTGGAAACACCATATATTTT. Translated: CASSLSLAGGRSGNTIYF. The rearrangement joins TRBV9 to TRBJ1-3; 8 bases line up with TRBD1. This CDR3 comprises 18 residues. V dropped 4 bases and J dropped 1; count of bases not matched to a gene: 13. CDR1 and CDR2 from the germline V gene are SGDLS and YYNGEE.

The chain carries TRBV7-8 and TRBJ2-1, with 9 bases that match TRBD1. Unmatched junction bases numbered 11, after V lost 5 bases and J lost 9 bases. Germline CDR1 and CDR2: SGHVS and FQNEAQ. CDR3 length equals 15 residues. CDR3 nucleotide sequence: TGTGCCAGCAGCCCTAGGACAGGGGTGTTTGGTGAGCAGTTCTTC. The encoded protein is CASSPRTGVFGEQFF.

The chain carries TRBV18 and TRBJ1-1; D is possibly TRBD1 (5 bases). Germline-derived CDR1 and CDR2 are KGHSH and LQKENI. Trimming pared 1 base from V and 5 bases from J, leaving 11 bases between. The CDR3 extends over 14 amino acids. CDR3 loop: CASSPLGGRTEAFF. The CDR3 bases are TGTGCCAGCTCACCACTTGGGGGAAGGACTGAAGCTTTCTTT.

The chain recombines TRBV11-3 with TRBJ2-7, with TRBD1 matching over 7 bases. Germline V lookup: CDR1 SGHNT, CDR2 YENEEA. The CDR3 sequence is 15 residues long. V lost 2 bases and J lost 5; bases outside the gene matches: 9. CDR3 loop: CASSLIQTGTNEQYF. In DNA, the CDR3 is TGTGCCAGCAGCTTAATCCAGACAGGGACGAACGAGCAGTACTTC.

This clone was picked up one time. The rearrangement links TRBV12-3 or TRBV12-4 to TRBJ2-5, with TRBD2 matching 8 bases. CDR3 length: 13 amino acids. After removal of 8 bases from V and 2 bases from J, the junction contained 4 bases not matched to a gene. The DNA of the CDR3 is TGTGCCAGCTGGGGCGGGGGGCAAGAGACCCAGTACTTC. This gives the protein CASWGGGQETQYF.

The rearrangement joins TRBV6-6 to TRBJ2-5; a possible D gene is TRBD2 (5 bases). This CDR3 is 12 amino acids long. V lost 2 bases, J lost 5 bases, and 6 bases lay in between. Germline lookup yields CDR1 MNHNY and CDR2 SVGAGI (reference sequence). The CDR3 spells CASSYEGETQYF. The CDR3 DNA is TGTGCCAGCAGTTACGAGGGCGAGACCCAGTACTTC.

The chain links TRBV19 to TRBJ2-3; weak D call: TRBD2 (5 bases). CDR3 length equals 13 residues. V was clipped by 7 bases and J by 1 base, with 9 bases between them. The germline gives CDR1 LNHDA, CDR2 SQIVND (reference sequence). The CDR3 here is CASKVSGTDTQYF. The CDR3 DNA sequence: TGTGCCAGTAAGGTTAGCGGCACAGATACGCAGTATTTT.

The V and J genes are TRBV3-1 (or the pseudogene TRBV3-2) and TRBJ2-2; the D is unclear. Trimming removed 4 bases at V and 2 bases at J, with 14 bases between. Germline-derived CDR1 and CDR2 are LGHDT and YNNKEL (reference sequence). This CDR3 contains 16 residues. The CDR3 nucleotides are TGTGCCAGCAGCCCCGCCTGGACCGCCAACACCGGGGAGCTGTTTTTT. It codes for CASSPAWTANTGELFF.